What follows describes a single T cell receptor (beta chain). In the study's own analysis: Scientists estimated how many nucleated cells there were by amplifying reference gene primers. Produced via immunoSEQ multiplex PCR; TCRdb's table is partial and in-frame only. V, J and clone size were drawn from that table, and D and trimming were deduced from the DNA. The data contain about 670,000 clones, around 89% of them singletons. The data derive from a study of blood T cell repertoires in COVID-19. Study-wide context: The study drew acute and convalescent COVID-19 samples from the United States, Italy and Spain. PBMCs, B-cell-depleted T cells, or T cells provided the cDNA or gDNA that made up the material.

The CDR3 has 14 amino acids. Germline V gene lookup returns CDR1 SGHNT and CDR2 YYREEE (reference sequence). V was pared by 0 bases and J by 2 bases, with 8 bases between. The clonotype comes from a woman between 18 and 29 years old with acute or convalescent COVID-19. Sequencing input: peripheral blood. This sequence joins TRBV5-4 and TRBJ1-1, with no clear D. This CDR3 reads CASSLVGTNTEAFF. CDR3 in DNA: TGTGCCAGCAGCTTGGTTGGTACAAACACTGAAGCTTTCTTT.